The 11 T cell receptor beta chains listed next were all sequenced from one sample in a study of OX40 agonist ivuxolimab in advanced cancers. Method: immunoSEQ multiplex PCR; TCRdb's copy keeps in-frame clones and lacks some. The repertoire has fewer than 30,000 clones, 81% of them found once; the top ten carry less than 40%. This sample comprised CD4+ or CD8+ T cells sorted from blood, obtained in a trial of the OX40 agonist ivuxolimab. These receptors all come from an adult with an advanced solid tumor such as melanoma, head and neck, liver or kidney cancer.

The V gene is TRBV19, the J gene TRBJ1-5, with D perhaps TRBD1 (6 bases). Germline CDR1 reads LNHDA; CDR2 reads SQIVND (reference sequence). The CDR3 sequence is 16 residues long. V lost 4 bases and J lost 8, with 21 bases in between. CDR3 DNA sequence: TGTGCCAGTAGTACAGGGGACCCGGGATATGTGGAGCCCCAGCATTTT. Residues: CASSTGDPGYVEPQHF.

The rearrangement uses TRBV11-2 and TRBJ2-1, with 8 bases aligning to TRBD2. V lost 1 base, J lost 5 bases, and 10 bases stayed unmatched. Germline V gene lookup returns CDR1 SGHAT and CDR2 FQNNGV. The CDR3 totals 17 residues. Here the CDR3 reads CASSLVGAGAVDNEQFF. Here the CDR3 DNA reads TGTGCCAGCAGCTTAGTGGGAGCGGGAGCGGTGGACAATGAGCAGTTCTTC.

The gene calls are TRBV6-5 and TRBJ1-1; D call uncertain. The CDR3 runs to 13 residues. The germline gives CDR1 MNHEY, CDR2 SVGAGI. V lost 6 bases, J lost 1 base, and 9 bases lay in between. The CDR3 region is CASSLAWNTEAFF. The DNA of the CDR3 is TGTGCCAGCAGCCTCGCTTGGAACACTGAAGCTTTCTTT.

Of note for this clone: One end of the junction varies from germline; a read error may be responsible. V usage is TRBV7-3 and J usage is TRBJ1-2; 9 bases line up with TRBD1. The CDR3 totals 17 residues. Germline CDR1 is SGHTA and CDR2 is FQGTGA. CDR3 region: CASSQPGQGIKWDGYTF. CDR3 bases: TGCGCCAGCAGCCAGCCGGGACAGGGTATTAAGTGGGATGGCTACACCTTC.

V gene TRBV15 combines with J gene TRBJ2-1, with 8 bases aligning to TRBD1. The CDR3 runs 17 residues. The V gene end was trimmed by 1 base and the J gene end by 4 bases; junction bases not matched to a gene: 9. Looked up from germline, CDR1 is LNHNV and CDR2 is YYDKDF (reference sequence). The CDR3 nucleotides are TGTGCCACCAGCAGAGTACCAGGGGGCGAAGTATACAATGAGCAGTTCTTC. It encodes CATSRVPGGEVYNEQFF.

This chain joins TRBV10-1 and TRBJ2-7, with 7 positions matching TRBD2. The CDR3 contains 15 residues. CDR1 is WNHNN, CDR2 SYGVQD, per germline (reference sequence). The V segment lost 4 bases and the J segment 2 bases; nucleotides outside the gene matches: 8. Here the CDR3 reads CASSGGIAGTYEQYF. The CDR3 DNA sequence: TGCGCCAGCAGTGGGGGAATAGCGGGTACCTACGAGCAGTACTTC.

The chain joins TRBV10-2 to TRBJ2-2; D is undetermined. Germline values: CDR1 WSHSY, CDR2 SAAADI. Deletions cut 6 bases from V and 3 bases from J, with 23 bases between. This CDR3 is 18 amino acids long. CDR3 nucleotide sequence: TGCGCCAGCAGCAAACTAAGGACGGTCAGCAAGGACACCGGGGAGCTGTTTTTT. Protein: CASSKLRTVSKDTGELFF.

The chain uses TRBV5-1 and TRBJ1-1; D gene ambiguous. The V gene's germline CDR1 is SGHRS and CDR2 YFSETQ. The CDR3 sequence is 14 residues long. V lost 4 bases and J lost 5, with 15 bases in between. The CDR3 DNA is TGCGCCAGCAGCACTCTTTCTGCCCCTACTGAAGCTTTCTTT. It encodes CASSTLSAPTEAFF.

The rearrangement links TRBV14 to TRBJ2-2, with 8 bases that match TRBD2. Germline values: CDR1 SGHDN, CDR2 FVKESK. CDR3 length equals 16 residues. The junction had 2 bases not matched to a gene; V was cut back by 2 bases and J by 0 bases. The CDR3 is CASSQLAGTNTGELFF. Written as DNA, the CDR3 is TGTGCCAGCAGCCAACTAGCGGGTACGAACACCGGGGAGCTGTTTTTT.

The CDR3 region has the DNA TGTGCCAGCTCATGGGACAGGGGCTCCTACGAGCAGTACTTC. This encodes CASSWDRGSYEQYF. The V call is TRBV18, the J call TRBJ2-7; 10 bases are shared with TRBD1. From germline, CDR1 is KGHSH and CDR2 LQKENI. This CDR3 is 14 amino acids long. V lost 5 bases to trimming and J lost 0 bases; unmatched junction nucleotides: 1.

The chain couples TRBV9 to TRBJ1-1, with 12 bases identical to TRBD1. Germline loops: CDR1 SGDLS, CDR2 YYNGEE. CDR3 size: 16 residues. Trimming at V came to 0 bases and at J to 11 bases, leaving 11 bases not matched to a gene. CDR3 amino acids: CASSVAGGTGGREAFF. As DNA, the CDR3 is TGTGCCAGCAGCGTAGCGGGGGGGACAGGGGGCCGTGAGGCTTTCTTT.